This TCR beta chain is from a study of cytomegalovirus exposure and HLA in healthy donors. General observations from the study: Later analysis identified 16,951 TCR beta sequences associated with HLA alleles, using a false discovery rate threshold of 0.05. An assumption of roughly uniform sequencing depth across donors underlay the presence/absence analyses.

CDR3 length equals 14 residues. Between the trimmed V and J ends, which lost 2 bases and 7 bases, there was a span of 12 bases. In germline, CDR1 is MNHEY, CDR2 SMNVEV (reference sequence). PCR was performed using 60 Vbeta and 13 Jbeta primers. TCRdb keeps only in-frame clones here, not all; method: immunoSEQ multiplex PCR. The table shows around 200,000 clones, with around 81% occurring only once. Notes on this clone: Its antigen is unknown.

This clonotype was sampled from a woman between 50 and 59 years old in good health and CMV-seropositive. The sequencing sample was made of PBMCs. The J gene is TRBJ1-5, the V gene TRBV27; D might be TRBD1 (6 bases). CDR3 residues: CASSLRRGYQPQHF. CDR3 nucleotide sequence: TGTGCCAGCAGTTTACGCAGGGGTTACCAGCCCCAGCATTTT.